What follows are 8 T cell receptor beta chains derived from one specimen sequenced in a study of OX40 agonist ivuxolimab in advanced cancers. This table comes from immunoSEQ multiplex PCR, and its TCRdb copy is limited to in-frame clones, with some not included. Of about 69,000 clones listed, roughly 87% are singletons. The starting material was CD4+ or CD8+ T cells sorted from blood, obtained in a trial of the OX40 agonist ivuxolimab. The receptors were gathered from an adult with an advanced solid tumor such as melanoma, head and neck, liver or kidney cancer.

CDR3 DNA sequence: TGTGCCAGCAAGGGGACTAGCGGGATCCGCACAGATACGCAGTATTTT. Translated: CASKGTSGIRTDTQYF. The chain links TRBV2 to TRBJ2-3; 13 bases match TRBD2. The V gene's germline CDR1 is SNHLY and CDR2 FYNNEI. The CDR3 consists of 16 residues. J lost 1 base, V lost 7 bases, and 5 bases had no gene match. Drawing the rest from reference TRBV2 and TRBJ2-3, the complete variable domain is EPEVTQTPSHQVTQMGQEVILRCVPISNHLYFYWYRQILGQKVEFLVSFYNNEISEKSEIFDDQFSVERPDGSNFTLKIRSTKLEDSAMYFCASKGTSGIRTDTQYFGPGTRLTVL.

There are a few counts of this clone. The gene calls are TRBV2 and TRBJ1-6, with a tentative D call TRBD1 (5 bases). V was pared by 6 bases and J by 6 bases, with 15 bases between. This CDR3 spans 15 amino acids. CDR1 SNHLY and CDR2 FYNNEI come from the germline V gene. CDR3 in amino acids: CASRDYRGVNSPLHF. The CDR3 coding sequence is TGTGCCAGCAGGGACTACAGAGGGGTTAATTCACCCCTCCACTTT.

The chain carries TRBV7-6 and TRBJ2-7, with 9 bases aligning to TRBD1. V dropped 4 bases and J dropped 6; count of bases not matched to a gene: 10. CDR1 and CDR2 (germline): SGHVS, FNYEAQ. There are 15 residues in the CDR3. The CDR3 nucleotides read TGTGCCAGCAGCTATGGGACCGGGACAGGGTCCGAGCAGTACTTC. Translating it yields CASSYGTGTGSEQYF.

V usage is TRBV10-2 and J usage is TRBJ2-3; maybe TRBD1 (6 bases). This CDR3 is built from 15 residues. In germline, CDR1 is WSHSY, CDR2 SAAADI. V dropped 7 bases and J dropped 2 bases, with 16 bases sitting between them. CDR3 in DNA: TGCGCCAGCACCCCTCAGGACAGCTCCACAGATACGCAGTATTTT. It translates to CASTPQDSSTDTQYF.

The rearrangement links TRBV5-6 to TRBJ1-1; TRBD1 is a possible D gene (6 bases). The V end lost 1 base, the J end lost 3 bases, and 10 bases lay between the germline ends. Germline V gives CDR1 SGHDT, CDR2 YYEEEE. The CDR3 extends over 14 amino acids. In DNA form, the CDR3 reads TGTGCCAGCAGCTTGCGGGGGCGGGACACTGAAGCTTTCTTT. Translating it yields CASSLRGRDTEAFF.

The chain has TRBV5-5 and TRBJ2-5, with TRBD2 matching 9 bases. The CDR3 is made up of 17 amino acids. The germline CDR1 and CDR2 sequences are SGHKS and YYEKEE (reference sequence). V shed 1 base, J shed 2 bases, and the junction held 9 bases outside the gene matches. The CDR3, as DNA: TGTGCCAGCAGCTTGTCAGTGCGGGGGGGCACACAAGAGACCCAGTACTTC. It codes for CASSLSVRGGTQETQYF.

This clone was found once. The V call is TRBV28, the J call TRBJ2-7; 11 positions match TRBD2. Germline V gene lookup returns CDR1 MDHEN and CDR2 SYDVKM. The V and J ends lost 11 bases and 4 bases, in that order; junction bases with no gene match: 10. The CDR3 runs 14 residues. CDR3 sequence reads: CAASSSGRWYEQYF. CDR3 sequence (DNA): TGTGCCGCATCTTCTAGCGGGAGGTGGTACGAGCAGTACTTC.

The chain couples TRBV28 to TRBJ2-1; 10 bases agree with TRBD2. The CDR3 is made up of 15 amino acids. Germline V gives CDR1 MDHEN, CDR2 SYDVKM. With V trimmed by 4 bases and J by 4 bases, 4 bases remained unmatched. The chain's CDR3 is CASSSSGGGYNEQFF. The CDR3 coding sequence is TGTGCCAGCAGTTCCAGCGGGGGGGGATACAATGAGCAGTTCTTC.